Listed here are 2 T cell receptor beta chains from one sample, sequenced in a study of OX40 agonist ivuxolimab in advanced cancers. TCRdb's copy holds only in-frame clones and misses some; the assay was immunoSEQ multiplex PCR. Found here are some 140,000 clones, about 92% of them singletons; the top ten hold approximately 1%. Sequencing was performed on CD4+ or CD8+ T cells sorted from blood, taken in a trial of the OX40 agonist ivuxolimab. These receptors all stem from an adult with an advanced solid tumor such as melanoma, head and neck, liver or kidney cancer.

The genes are TRBV10-3 and TRBJ2-1; 11 nucleotides match TRBD1. V was pared by 3 bases and J by 5 bases, with 9 bases of the junction left unmatched. The CDR3 covers 17 residues. Germline V gives CDR1 ENHRY, CDR2 SYGVKD. CDR3 in amino acids: CAISDSRGTGGHNEQFF. CDR3 bases: TGTGCCATCAGTGACTCCAGGGGGACAGGGGGTCACAATGAGCAGTTCTTC.

This chain joins TRBV7-9 and TRBJ2-3; D unclear. Germline CDR1 and CDR2: SEHNR and FQNEAQ (reference sequence). The CDR3 covers 13 residues. The V end was cut by 4 bases, the J end by 1 base, with 6 bases between. CDR3 in DNA: TGTGCCAGCAGCTCCCTGGGCACAGATACGCAGTATTTT. Its translation is CASSSLGTDTQYF.